These T cell receptor beta chains were read from a single sample in a study of identifying expanded T cells in peripheral blood. Generated by immunoSEQ multiplex PCR, the TCRdb table keeps only in-frame clones and is missing some. The table has approximately 63,000 clones, around 87% seen once; the top ten hold less than 5.5%. The sample consisted of blood. Receptors originate from a person between 18 and 75 years old in good health. Each CDR3 is given with its conserved first and last residue. The D gene is left open where the match is weak. Not all rows give a size; the values are once, few, many and, for expanded clones, a class.

d_call,clone_size,j_call,v_call,cdr3_aa,cdr3_nt
NA,NA,TRBJ2-3,TRBV7-2,CASRRSGLSTDTQYF,TGTGCCAGCAGAAGGAGTGGGTTAAGCACAGATACGCAGTATTTT
TRBD1,NA,TRBJ2-1,TRBV4-1,CASSRPGQGYNEQFF,TGCGCCAGCAGCCGACCGGGACAGGGCTACAATGAGCAGTTCTTC
NA,NA,TRBJ2-7,TRBV9,CASSAGHSYEQYF,TGTGCCAGCAGCGCGGGACACTCCTACGAGCAGTACTTC
NA,NA,TRBJ1-3,TRBV5-1,CASSFSGSFSGNTIYF,TGCGCCAGCAGCTTCAGCGGCAGCTTCTCTGGAAACACCATATATTTT
NA,once,TRBJ2-5,TRBV10-1,CASSEGGTQETQYF,TGCGCCAGCAGTGAGGGGGGGACCCAAGAGACCCAGTACTTC
NA,NA,TRBJ1-5,TRBV11-2,CASSLDGEGNQPQHF,TGTGCCAGCAGCTTAGACGGAGAGGGCAATCAGCCCCAGCATTTT
NA,NA,TRBJ2-2,TRBV4-2,CASSQGPGSEAGELFF,TGTGCCAGCAGCCAAGGTCCCGGGTCGGAGGCCGGGGAGCTGTTTTTT
NA,NA,TRBJ1-5,TRBV6-4,CASSDSAENQPQHF,TGTGCCAGCAGTGACTCGGCCGAGAATCAGCCCCAGCATTTT
NA,NA,TRBJ2-5,TRBV19,CASSPGGPETQYF,TGTGCCAGTAGCCCCGGGGGGCCGGAGACCCAGTACTTC
TRBD2,NA,TRBJ2-3,TRBV15,CATTLAGGISTDTQYF,TGTGCCACAACACTAGCGGGGGGTATTAGCACAGATACGCAGTATTTT